The 15 T cell receptor beta chains given below trace back to one sample, sequenced in a study of CD4 and CD8 cells across lung adenocarcinoma regions (dated by TCRdb to the late 2010s). Library preparation used PCR. Data came from a HiSeq X Ten. TCRdb reprocessing: public reads trimmed at Q25 with fastp, clones called with MiXCR, in-frame beta chains kept. Entries are consolidated by CDR3 protein sequence, retaining the most common genes and DNA. The sample table contains more than 6,000 distinct CDR3 sequences; only one count was recorded for roughly 50% of them. The ten largest clonotypes hold 35% to 45% of the sample. Sequences were obtained from CD8+ T cells from the center of a lung tumor. The label giving this sample's cell subset or site can be read as: tumor center region. These receptor sequences come from a male donor with lung adenocarcinoma. The CD4 and CD8 labels of this study may be unreliable.

This clonotype turned up a few times. This chain uses TRBV6-4 with TRBJ1-1; D is ambiguous. The CDR3 contains 14 residues. The V end lost 0 bases, the J end lost 1 base, and 6 bases lay between the germline ends. Germline V CDR1 and CDR2: MRHNA, SNTAGT. The CDR3 DNA reads as TGTGCCAGCAGTGACTCAAACCGGAACACTGAAGCTTTCTTT. Protein: CASSDSNRNTEAFF.

This clonotype was seen more than once but under ten times. Mismatch with germline at one junction end may stem from a read error. CDR3: CAGRTVGENEQFF. The DNA for the CDR3 is TGTGCCGGCAGGACTGTGGGGGAAAATGAGCAGTTCTTC. The V gene is TRBV6-2 or TRBV6-3, the J gene TRBJ2-1; D tentatively fits TRBD1 or TRBD2 (5 bases each). Looked up from germline, CDR1 is MNHEY and CDR2 is SVGEGT. The CDR3 totals 13 residues.

In this sample, this clonotype turned up a few times. J is TRBJ2-1 and V is TRBV4-1; 10 bases align to TRBD1. The germline V gene encodes CDR1 MGHRA and CDR2 YSYEKL. This CDR3 contains 15 residues. J gave up 7 bases and V 5 bases, and 8 bases lay outside the gene matches. The CDR3 sequence: CASSSPGTGVNEQFF. The DNA of the CDR3 is TGCGCCAGCAGCTCGCCCGGGACAGGGGTGAATGAGCAGTTCTTC.

The chain recombines TRBV7-9 with TRBJ2-1; D perhaps matches TRBD2 (6 bases). V lost 8 bases, J lost 7 bases, and 12 bases lay in between. This CDR3 spans 12 amino acids. Germline CDR1 is SEHNR and CDR2 is FQNEAQ (reference sequence). The CDR3: CASGTEPNEQFF. DNA of the CDR3: TGTGCCAGCGGGACTGAGCCTAATGAGCAGTTCTTC.

The CDR3 region is CASSEVRSSAYGYTF. In DNA, the CDR3 is TGTGCCAGCAGTGAAGTCCGCTCGAGCGCCTATGGCTACACCTTC. The rearrangement joins TRBV6-1 to TRBJ1-2; D not certain. Germline V lookup: CDR1 MNHNS, CDR2 SASEGT. V was cut by 1 base and J by 4 bases, with 13 bases left in between. This CDR3 is built from 15 residues.

This clonotype was counted between two and nine times. An end of the junction differs from the germline gene, which may be a read error. The chain joins TRBV7-7 to TRBJ2-1, with a weak D call TRBD2 (5 bases). Germline V gene lookup returns CDR1 SSHAT and CDR2 FNYEAQ (reference sequence). The CDR3 runs to 14 residues. CDR3: CASSLAGGSNEQFF. CDR3 nucleotides: TGTGCTAGCAGCTTAGCAGGAGGAAGCAATGAGCAGTTCTTC.

The chain joins TRBV12-3 or TRBV12-4 to TRBJ1-1; D remains ambiguous. V was clipped by 2 bases and J by 5 bases, with 6 bases between them. The CDR3 is 12 residues long. The CDR3 loop is CASSLQVTEAFF. CDR3 nucleotides: TGTGCCAGCAGTTTACAGGTTACTGAAGCTTTCTTT.

This clonotype has only a few counts. This chain connects TRBV12-5 to TRBJ2-5; TRBD1 agrees at 7 bases. Gene TRBJ2-1 matches the end of the DNA better, so the J call may be wrong. Germline lookup yields CDR1 LGHNT and CDR2 FRNRAP. The CDR3 covers 19 residues. As DNA, the CDR3 is TGTGCTAGTGGTTTGGTACCGGGACAGCTGGCTAAGGGCGCCTACGAGCAGTTCTTC. Residues: CASGLVPGQLAKGAYEQFF.

V gene TRBV7-6 combines with J gene TRBJ2-7; either TRBD1 or TRBD2 may supply D (5 bases each). The CDR3 runs 18 residues. Germline loops: CDR1 SGHVS, CDR2 FNYEAQ. Trimming left V 1 base short and J 4 bases short, with 23 bases between. This chain's CDR3 is CASSLDWGGASWGYEQYF. As DNA, the CDR3 is TGTGCCAGCAGCTTAGATTGGGGTGGGGCCTCCTGGGGGTACGAGCAGTACTTC.

This clonotype has a handful of counts. This sequence joins TRBV27 and TRBJ2-3; D possibly corresponds to TRBD1 (6 bases). The V gene lost 8 bases and the J gene lost 3 bases, with 12 bases spanning the gap. Per germline, CDR1 MNHEY and CDR2 SMNVEV (reference sequence). There are 13 residues in the CDR3. CDR3 loop: CASRDTGTDTQYF. In DNA, the CDR3 is TGTGCCAGCCGGGACACGGGGACAGATACGCAGTATTTT.

This clonotype is labeled medium-sized. This chain uses TRBV10-2 with TRBJ2-5, with D uncertain. CDR1 and CDR2 (germline): WSHSY, SAAADI. The CDR3 is 13 amino acids. The V gene lost 4 bases and the J gene lost 5 bases, with 11 bases spanning the gap. CDR3 sequence: CASSAPLSETQYF. In DNA form, the CDR3 reads TGCGCCAGCAGTGCCCCGCTTTCTGAGACCCAGTACTTC.

In its sample, this clonotype was seen a few times. The V call is TRBV6-2 or TRBV6-3, the J call TRBJ2-1; 13 nucleotides line up with TRBD2. Germline trimming cut 6 bases from V and 7 bases from J; bases unmatched to any gene: 12. This CDR3 comprises 17 residues. Germline V gives CDR1 MNHEY, CDR2 SVGEGT. Here the CDR3 reads CASRMGLAGRRRNEQFF. The CDR3 DNA follows: TGTGCCAGCAGAATGGGACTAGCGGGAAGACGTCGGAATGAGCAGTTCTTC.

J is TRBJ1-4 and V is TRBV27; perhaps TRBD1 as D (5 bases). The V end lost 1 base, the J end lost 8 bases, and 11 bases lay between the germline ends. Germline CDR1 MNHEY, CDR2 SMNVEV (reference sequence). This CDR3 has 14 amino acids. CDR3 sequence reads: CASSLFREGEKLFF. In DNA form, the CDR3 reads TGTGCCAGCAGTTTATTCAGGGAGGGAGAAAAACTGTTTTTT. Full variable domain (remainder filled in from reference TRBV27 and TRBJ1-4): EAQVTQNPRYLITVTGKKLTVTCSQNMNHEYMSWYRQDPGLGLRQIYYSMNVEVTDKGDVPEGYKVSRKEKRNFPLILESPSPNQTSLYFCASSLFREGEKLFFGSGTQLSVL.

Only one count was recorded for this clonotype. At one end the junction does not follow the germline gene, possibly because of a read error. This sequence joins TRBV6-8 and TRBJ2-3, with D possibly TRBD2 on 5 matching bases. Germline values: CDR1 MNHGY, CDR2 SAAAGT. This CDR3 comprises 16 residues. CDR3 protein: CPSRYARLGAKDMQYF. The CDR3 region has the DNA TGTCCCAGCCGTTACGCGCGGCTGGGAGCCAAAGACATGCAGTATTTT.

This clonotype was seen just once. CDR3 DNA: TGTGCCAGCAGCGGACAGGGTCGCGTAAACATTCAGTACTTC. It translates to CASSGQGRVNIQYF. The rearrangement joins TRBV5-8 to TRBJ2-4, with 8 bases matching TRBD1. CDR3 length: 14 amino acids. V gave up 4 bases and J gave up 6 bases; unmatched junction bases: 6. Germline CDR1 and CDR2: SGHTS and YDEGEE.